The sequence of this T cell receptor (beta chain) was determined in a study of CDR3 diversity in severe acne. Germline values: CDR1 MNHEY, CDR2 SVGAGI. Trimming shortened V by 0 bases and J by 3 bases, and 12 bases separated the two germline ends. CDR3 length equals 15 residues. This clonotype was found once. Each CDR3 protein is one row after TCRdb ran MiXCR on the PCR reads. The sample shows approximately 84,000 distinct CDR3 sequences, 51% of them seen only once. The origin of this receptor is a male donor in good health, without acne. The sample consisted of blood. The J gene is TRBJ2-7, the V gene TRBV6-5; the D call may be TRBD1 or TRBD2 (5 bases each). CDR3 in DNA: TGTGCCAGCAGTTACTCCCCCGGGACGAACTACGAGCAGTACTTC. This translates into CASSYSPGTNYEQYF.